This T cell receptor (beta chain) was identified during a study of blood T cell repertoires in COVID-19. Whole-study context: Spain, Italy and the United States supplied samples that represented acute and convalescent COVID-19. PBMCs, B-cell-depleted T cells, or T cells provided the cDNA or gDNA that made up the material.

This clone has only one observation. Original methodology: Quantification of nucleated cells was approximated via reference gene primer amplification. The assay was immunoSEQ multiplex PCR, and TCRdb's table has in-frame clones only and misses some. V and J calls and clone size follow that table, whereas D and trimming were derived from the DNA. The data show some 65,000 clones, roughly 87% seen once. After removal of 6 bases from V and 4 bases from J, the junction contained 10 bases not matched to a gene. CDR3 size: 16 residues. Germline CDR1 and CDR2: MDHEN and SYDVKM. The sample consisted of peripheral blood. This clonotype was obtained from a man older than 75 with acute or convalescent COVID-19. V usage is TRBV28 and J usage is TRBJ2-2; TRBD2 agrees at 8 bases. CDR3 sequence: CASSPRGGRSTGELFF. CDR3 bases: TGTGCCAGCAGCCCAAGGGGCGGGAGGAGCACCGGGGAGCTGTTTTTT.